These 31 T cell receptor beta chains were sequenced from one sample in a study of spatial heterogeneity in lung cancer. Time point meaning: sample taken at primary tumor resection. Overall study findings and caveats: For expanded intratumoral alpha and beta TCRs, counts tracked tumor mutation counts.

Antigens for these TCRs are unknown. TCRdb redid the calling of the 5' RACE reads with MiXCR, one entry per CDR3 protein. The sample carries some 100,000 distinct CDR3 sequences, 4.4% recorded once. The source material was lung tumor tissue, sampled at surgery. The receptors stem from a male donor with early-stage non-small cell lung cancer.

This clonotype was observed at least ten times. V is TRBV7-9 and J is TRBJ2-3, with 13 bases fitting TRBD2. The CDR3 runs 19 residues. J gave up 5 bases and V 2 bases, and 13 bases lay outside the gene matches. Germline V gene sequence: CDR1 SEHNR, CDR2 FQNEAQ (reference sequence). As DNA, the CDR3 is TGTGCCAGCAGCTTAAGCGCTAGGACTAGCGGGAGAATAGGAGATACGCAGTATTTT. Residues: CASSLSARTSGRIGDTQYF.

This clonotype was counted many times. This chain links TRBV27 with TRBJ2-7, with TRBD1 matching 7 bases. From germline, CDR1 is MNHEY and CDR2 SMNVEV (reference sequence). The V gene end was trimmed by 7 bases and the J gene end by 3 bases; junction bases not matched to a gene: 6. The CDR3 spans 13 residues. In nucleotides, the CDR3 is TGTGCCAGCACCGTGGCAGGGGGCTACGAGCAGTACTTC. Translated, it gives CASTVAGGYEQYF.

This clonotype was seen a handful of times. The CDR3 spells CASSLAGPSNTEAFF. The CDR3 DNA reads TGTGCCAGCAGTTTGGCAGGGCCCTCGAACACTGAAGCTTTCTTT. This chain links TRBV27 with TRBJ1-1, with D possibly matching TRBD1 (5 bases). CDR1 and CDR2 (germline): MNHEY, SMNVEV (reference sequence). V shed 3 bases and J shed 1 base, with 12 bases lying between them. The CDR3 has 15 residues.

The sample holds many counts of this clonotype. The chain couples TRBV5-4 to TRBJ2-4; TRBD2 aligns across 15 bases. This CDR3 has 22 amino acids. Germline V gives CDR1 SGHNT, CDR2 YYREEE (reference sequence). V lost 4 bases, J lost 0 bases, and 17 bases stayed unmatched. CDR3 nucleotides: TGTGCCAGCAGCCCTGCTCGAATGGGACTAGCGGGAGGAGGGGCAGCCAAAAACATTCAGTACTTC. Amino acid sequence: CASSPARMGLAGGGAAKNIQYF.

The gene calls are TRBV6-6 and TRBJ1-1, with a tentative D call TRBD1 (5 bases). The CDR3 length is 14 residues. V was cut by 6 bases and J by 4 bases, with 15 bases left in between. The germline CDR1 and CDR2 sequences are MNHNY and SVGAGI (reference sequence). Here the CDR3 reads CASRQRGAGTEAFF. The CDR3 DNA is TGTGCCAGCAGACAAAGGGGCGCAGGCACTGAAGCTTTCTTT.

As regards this clonotype: A read error may be the cause here, since a much bigger clone is one base away. V gene TRBV2 combines with J gene TRBJ2-7, with 8 nucleotides matching TRBD2. The V segment lost 2 bases and the J segment 8 bases; nucleotides outside the gene matches: 14. From germline, CDR1 is SNHLY and CDR2 FYNNEI. The CDR3 runs to 16 residues. CDR3 sequence: CASSEFGGRISSQQYF. The CDR3 coding sequence is TGTGCCAGCAGTGAATTCGGCGGGAGGATTAGCTCGCAGCAGTACTTC.

This clonotype was detected many times. The chain joins TRBV20-1 to TRBJ2-3; 8 nucleotides align to TRBD2. Trimming at V came to 4 bases and at J to 4 bases, leaving 7 bases not matched to a gene. CDR1 is DFQATT and CDR2 is SNEGSKA in the germline V gene (reference sequence). The CDR3 consists of 14 residues. CDR3 nucleotide sequence: TGCAGTGCTAAATTTGGGACTAGTGCAGATACGCAGTATTTT. It encodes CSAKFGTSADTQYF.

The chain joins TRBV7-2 to TRBJ1-5; 9 bases are a match to TRBD1. The germline V gene encodes CDR1 SGHTA and CDR2 FQGNSA. V trimming: 5 bases; J trimming: 6 bases; junction bases outside the gene matches: 8. This CDR3 has 15 amino acids. The CDR3 DNA follows: TGTGCCAGCAGCCCAACGACAGGGGGTACTCAGCCCCAGCATTTT. This encodes CASSPTTGGTQPQHF.

This clonotype was seen at least ten times. The J gene is TRBJ2-2, the V gene TRBV5-6; 7 bases are shared with TRBD2. The CDR3 extends over 16 amino acids. The germline V gene encodes CDR1 SGHDT and CDR2 YYEEEE. V was clipped by 2 bases and J by 0 bases; unmatched bases: 4. Written as DNA, the CDR3 is TGTGCCAGCAGCTTTGGCGGGAGAGCGAACACCGGGGAGCTGTTTTTT. Translated, it gives CASSFGGRANTGELFF. The variable domain in full, completed from reference TRBV5-6 and TRBJ2-2, reads DAGVTQSPTHLIKTRGQQVTLRCSPKSGHDTVSWYQQALGQGPQFIFQYYEEEERQRGNFPDRFSGHQFPNYSSELNVNALLLGDSALYLCASSFGGRANTGELFFGEGSRLTVL.

This clonotype was seen repeatedly, ten times or more. CDR3 loop: CSVERGNIQYF. Written as DNA, the CDR3 is TGCAGCGTGGAACGCGGAAACATTCAGTACTTC. The V call is TRBV29-1, the J call TRBJ2-4, with no clear D. CDR1 is SQVTM, CDR2 ANQGSEA, per germline. The CDR3 covers 11 residues. V shed 6 bases and J shed 6 bases, with 9 bases lying between them.

There are many counts of this clonotype. V is TRBV6-5 and J is TRBJ1-2, with 7 bases lining up with TRBD1. In germline, CDR1 is MNHEY, CDR2 SVGAGI. The CDR3 runs 14 residues. After removal of 4 bases from V and 3 bases from J, the junction contained 5 bases not matched to a gene. Written as DNA, the CDR3 is TGTGCCAGCAGTTCCAGGGGGAAAGACTATGGCTACACCTTC. This codes for CASSSRGKDYGYTF.

This clonotype was observed a few times. The chain is built from TRBV28 and TRBJ2-5; D is uncertain. Trimming shortened V by 6 bases and J by 5 bases, and 16 bases separated the two germline ends. The CDR3 runs to 14 residues. Germline CDR1 MDHEN, CDR2 SYDVKM. CDR3 coding DNA: TGTGCCAGCAGGACTGGCCCAGTGGACGAGACCCAGTACTTC. The encoded protein is CASRTGPVDETQYF.

This clonotype was recorded at least ten times. This rearrangement joins TRBV20-1 to TRBJ2-5; D not certain. This CDR3 has 12 amino acids. V was cut by 5 bases and J by 1 base, with 8 bases left in between. Germline CDR1 and CDR2: DFQATT and SNEGSKA (reference sequence). CDR3 sequence reads: CSARSGQETQYF. The DNA for the CDR3 is TGCAGTGCTCGTTCGGGCCAAGAGACCCAGTACTTC.

This clonotype was picked up a small number of times. This sequence joins TRBV11-2 and TRBJ1-6; D is undetermined. The CDR3 is 15 residues long. Germline V gene sequence: CDR1 SGHAT, CDR2 FQNNGV. V was trimmed by 0 bases and J by 5 bases, leaving 8 bases between them. The CDR3 DNA is TGTGCCAGCAGCTTAGATCGAAGAAATAATTCACCCCTCCACTTT. This sequence encodes CASSLDRRNNSPLHF. The full variable domain, rest sourced from reference TRBV11-2 and TRBJ1-6, is EAGVAQSPRYKIIEKRQSVAFWCNPISGHATLYWYQQILGQGPKLLIQFQNNGVVDDSQLPKDRFSAERLKGVDSTLKIQPAKLEDSAVYLCASSLDRRNNSPLHFGNGTRLTVT.

This clonotype was recorded a few times. A much larger clone sits a single nucleotide away, making a read error possible. This sequence joins TRBV5-1 and TRBJ2-3, with D hard to call. Germline V gene data show CDR1 as SGHRS and CDR2 as YFSETQ. The length of the CDR3 is 16 residues. V was cut by 0 bases and J by 1 base, with 12 bases left in between. In DNA form, the CDR3 reads TGCGCCAGCAGCTTGGGACCCTCCCAAGGCACAGATACGCAGTATTTT. This codes for CASSLGPSQGTDTQYF.

As to this clonotype: A much more abundant neighbour one base away suggests this may be a read error. This chain links TRBV2 with TRBJ2-4; D call uncertain. CDR3 length: 12 amino acids. Germline loops: CDR1 SNHLY, CDR2 FYNNEI. In nucleotides, the CDR3 is TGTGCCGGCAGTTACGGAGAAAACATTCAGTACTTC. Translating gives CAGSYGENIQYF.

This clonotype came up many times. The chain employs TRBV5-4 and TRBJ1-1; 7 nucleotides agree with TRBD1. The germline V gene encodes CDR1 SGHNT and CDR2 YYREEE (reference sequence). With 2 bases clipped from V and 2 bases from J, the junction kept 3 bases outside the gene matches. The CDR3 has 14 residues. This chain's CDR3 is CASSFTGANTEAFF. CDR3 DNA: TGTGCCAGCAGCTTTACAGGGGCCAACACTGAAGCTTTCTTT.

This clonotype was found many times. The chain joins TRBV4-1 to TRBJ1-1, with a possible D match to TRBD1 (5 bases). Trimming cost V 4 bases and J 5 bases, with 11 bases left between them. The CDR3 is made up of 13 amino acids. Germline lookup yields CDR1 MGHRA and CDR2 YSYEKL. CDR3 region: CASSRGRDTEAFF. The CDR3 nucleotides are TGCGCCAGCAGCCGGGGGAGGGATACTGAAGCTTTCTTT.

This clonotype has just a few counts. The chain has TRBV28 and TRBJ1-2, with D unresolved. This CDR3 has 11 amino acids. V was cut by 11 bases and J by 1 base, with 8 bases left in between. From germline, CDR1 is MDHEN and CDR2 SYDVKM. The CDR3 here is CAGEGNYGYTF. The CDR3 DNA reads TGTGCCGGGGAGGGTAACTATGGCTACACCTTC.

The table lists this clonotype with many counts. The CDR3 sequence is CASMGELAAGELFF. CDR3 nucleotides: TGTGCCAGCATGGGGGAGTTGGCTGCCGGGGAGCTGTTTTTT. The V and J genes are TRBV6-6 and TRBJ2-2; D may match TRBD1 or TRBD2 (5 bases each). CDR3 length equals 14 residues. The ends were cut back, 7 bases at V and 6 bases at J, with 15 bases in the middle. CDR1 is MNHNY and CDR2 is SVGAGI in the germline V gene (reference sequence).

This clonotype was counted between two and nine times. V is TRBV18 and J is TRBJ2-1; D possibly corresponds to TRBD2 (6 bases). This CDR3 region has 15 residues. Trimming cost V 3 bases and J 7 bases, with 16 bases left between them. Germline V gene sequence: CDR1 KGHSH, CDR2 LQKENI. As DNA, the CDR3 is TGTGCCAGCTCACCCCCGACTAGGGCTAGGAATGAGCAGTTCTTC. Its protein product is CASSPPTRARNEQFF.

This clonotype was recorded many times. J is TRBJ2-1 and V is TRBV14, with 15 bases that match TRBD2. CDR3 size: 18 residues. The germline V gene encodes CDR1 SGHDN and CDR2 FVKESK. The J segment lost 3 bases and the V segment lost 2 bases, leaving 5 bases of the junction unmatched. The CDR3 loop reads CASSQPGTSGRYYNEQFF. The CDR3 DNA reads as TGTGCCAGCAGCCAACCCGGGACTAGCGGGAGGTACTACAATGAGCAGTTCTTC.

This clonotype appeared many times. The CDR3 DNA is TGCGCCAGCAGTCCCGGGCTCTTAGAGACCCAGTACTTC. Its protein product is CASSPGLLETQYF. J is TRBJ2-5 and V is TRBV5-1; D not resolved. Germline lookup yields CDR1 SGHRS and CDR2 YFSETQ. This CDR3 comprises 13 residues. V lost 5 bases and J 4 bases, leaving 12 bases between the germline ends.

This clonotype was observed at least ten times. The rearrangement joins TRBV28 to TRBJ1-6; the D is unclear. This CDR3 comprises 13 residues. Germline V CDR1 and CDR2: MDHEN, SYDVKM. V was pared by 10 bases and J by 5 bases, with 12 bases between. CDR3 DNA sequence: TGTGCCATCGGGGAGATAAATAATTCACCCCTCCACTTT. This gives the protein CAIGEINNSPLHF.

This clonotype was recorded at least ten times. This chain links TRBV6-2 or TRBV6-3 with TRBJ1-5, with D hard to call. V lost 7 bases, J lost 9 bases, and 16 bases lay in between. The CDR3 is 13 residues long. Germline values: CDR1 MNHEY, CDR2 SVGEGT. CDR3 nucleotides: TGTGCCAGCAACGGAATGGGGTTTGGGCCCCAGCATTTT. As protein: CASNGMGFGPQHF.

In this sample, this clonotype turned up many times. This chain joins TRBV14 and TRBJ2-1; no firm D call. The CDR3 has 13 residues. Trimming cost V 5 bases and J 5 bases, with 10 bases left between them. Germline CDR1 SGHDN, CDR2 FVKESK. CDR3 protein: CASSIHQNNEQFF. In nucleotides, the CDR3 is TGTGCCAGCAGCATTCACCAGAACAATGAGCAGTTCTTC. The whole variable domain, remainder taken from reference TRBV14 and TRBJ2-1, is EAGVTQFPSHSVIEKGQTVTLRCDPISGHDNLYWYRRVMGKEIKFLLHFVKESKQDESGMPNNRFLAERTGGTYSTLKVQPAELEDSGVYFCASSIHQNNEQFFGPGTRLTVL.

This clonotype appeared many times. The chain combines TRBV28 with TRBJ1-5; possible D gene TRBD1, 6 bases. With 7 bases removed from V and 7 bases from J, the gap between germline ends came to 11 bases. This CDR3 spans 12 amino acids. The germline V gene has CDR1 MDHEN and CDR2 SYDVKM. The CDR3 DNA follows: TGTGCCAGCAACAGGGAGGCCCAGCCCCAGCATTTT. Amino acids: CASNREAQPQHF.

This clonotype was recorded at least ten times. The chain links TRBV11-2 to TRBJ2-1; no clear D gene. V was pared by 0 bases and J by 10 bases, with 10 bases between. The germline gives CDR1 SGHAT, CDR2 FQNNGV. This CDR3 comprises 13 residues. DNA of the CDR3: TGTGCCAGCAGCTTAGATCGTAATGGGGAGCAGTTCTTC. It specifies CASSLDRNGEQFF. Looking up the rest from reference TRBV11-2 and TRBJ2-1 gives the full variable domain: EAGVAQSPRYKIIEKRQSVAFWCNPISGHATLYWYQQILGQGPKLLIQFQNNGVVDDSQLPKDRFSAERLKGVDSTLKIQPAKLEDSAVYLCASSLDRNGEQFFGPGTRLTVL.

This clonotype appeared many times. J is TRBJ2-2 and V is TRBV28, with D perhaps assigned TRBD1 or TRBD2 (5 bases each). CDR3 length: 14 amino acids. The germline V gene has CDR1 MDHEN and CDR2 SYDVKM. The ends were cut back, 2 bases at V and 4 bases at J, with 8 bases in the middle. CDR3 amino acids: CASSLIGGTGELFF. Here the CDR3 DNA reads TGTGCCAGCAGTTTAATTGGGGGCACCGGGGAGCTGTTTTTT. The entire variable domain, with the rest obtained from reference TRBV28 and TRBJ2-2, is as follows: DVKVTQSSRYLVKRTGEKVFLECVQDMDHENMFWYRQDPGLGLRLIYFSYDVKMKEKGDIPEGYSVSREKKERFSLILESASTNQTSMYLCASSLIGGTGELFFGEGSRLTVL.

This clonotype was seen repeatedly, ten times or more. V and J are TRBV28 and TRBJ1-4; D perhaps matches TRBD1 (6 bases). Germline-derived CDR1 and CDR2 are MDHEN and SYDVKM. This CDR3 spans 17 amino acids. The ends were cut back, 3 bases at V and 1 base at J, with 15 bases in the middle. In nucleotides, the CDR3 is TGTGCCAGCAGTTTTTGGGGGGCTGGGGGAACTAATGAAAAACTGTTTTTT. Translating it yields CASSFWGAGGTNEKLFF.

This clonotype showed up many times. The rearrangement uses TRBV20-1 and TRBJ1-6; D ambiguous. Trimming left V 6 bases short and J 5 bases short, with 14 bases between. CDR3 size: 14 residues. Germline CDR1 is DFQATT and CDR2 is SNEGSKA (reference sequence). CDR3 protein: CSAEALPHNSPLHF. DNA of the CDR3: TGCAGTGCCGAGGCCCTGCCCCATAATTCACCCCTCCACTTT.